The 27 T cell receptor beta chains listed next were all sequenced from one sample in a study of cytomegalovirus exposure and HLA in healthy donors. PCR involved 60 Vbeta and 13 Jbeta primers. Produced via immunoSEQ multiplex PCR; TCRdb's table is partial and in-frame only. The repertoire consists of 180,000 or so clones, with 70% to 90% occurring once and the leading ten covering roughly 10%. The sample comprised PBMCs. The receptor source for this set is a man younger than 35 in good health and CMV-seropositive.

The V call is TRBV4-1, the J call TRBJ2-3, with D possibly being TRBD1 (6 bases). CDR1 and CDR2 (germline): MGHRA, YSYEKL. This CDR3 contains 13 residues. V was trimmed by 3 bases and J by 8 bases, leaving 12 bases between them. DNA of the CDR3: TGCGCCAGCAGCCAGACCGGGACAAGTACGCAGTATTTT. This gives the protein CASSQTGTSTQYF.

The genes are TRBV5-6 and TRBJ2-2; D is uncertain. The CDR3 spans 12 residues. With 2 bases removed from V and 6 bases from J, the gap between germline ends came to 5 bases. Germline assignment: CDR1 SGHDT and CDR2 YYEEEE. CDR3 protein: CASSFGSGELFF. CDR3 coding DNA: TGTGCCAGCAGCTTTGGCTCCGGGGAGCTGTTTTTT.

In this sample, this clone turned up once. This chain uses TRBV7-2 with TRBJ2-7; no firm D call. Germline-derived CDR1 and CDR2 are SGHTA and FQGNSA. Deletions cut 5 bases from V and 9 bases from J, with 17 bases between. CDR3 size: 13 residues. CDR3 loop: CASSPNGSVGQYF. DNA for the CDR3: TGTGCCAGCAGCCCAAACGGGTCTGTAGGGCAGTACTTC. The variable domain in full, completed from reference TRBV7-2 and TRBJ2-7, reads GAGVSQSPSNKVTEKGKDVELRCDPISGHTALYWYRQSLGQGLEFLIYFQGNSAPDKSGLPSDRFSAERTGGSVSTLTIQRTQQEDSAVYLCASSPNGSVGQYFGPGTRLTVT.

This clone was observed a few times. The chain is built from TRBV5-1 and TRBJ1-4; TRBD1 matches 9 bases. V lost 2 bases and J lost 12; bases outside the gene matches: 2. The CDR3 has 12 amino acids. Germline lookup yields CDR1 SGHRS and CDR2 YFSETQ. CDR3 nucleotides: TGCGCCAGCAGCTTAGGACAGGGGCAACTGTTTTTT. It is translated as CASSLGQGQLFF.

The CDR3 DNA sequence: TGCGCCAGCAGCTTGGCGGGGTCGAATTCACCCCTCCACTTT. Translation: CASSLAGSNSPLHF. The chain carries TRBV5-1 and TRBJ1-6; D is unresolved. V lost 0 bases and J 7 bases, leaving 8 bases between the germline ends. The CDR3 loop spans 14 amino acids. CDR1 is SGHRS, CDR2 YFSETQ, per germline.

This clone was detected only once. The V call is TRBV5-5, the J call TRBJ2-7; D remains ambiguous. CDR3 length: 13 amino acids. Germline assignment: CDR1 SGHKS and CDR2 YYEKEE (reference sequence). Trimming took 1 base from V and 4 from J, leaving 9 bases between them. CDR3 amino acids: CASSLLSEYEQYF. The DNA for the CDR3 is TGTGCCAGCAGCTTGTTGAGCGAATACGAGCAGTACTTC.

The chain uses TRBV30 and TRBJ1-2; no clear D. The CDR3 runs to 16 residues. Germline V gene lookup returns CDR1 GTSNPN and CDR2 SVGIG (reference sequence). With 3 bases removed from V and 6 bases from J, the gap between germline ends came to 23 bases. CDR3: CAWSKSARPHGNGYTF. Written as DNA, the CDR3 is TGTGCCTGGAGCAAATCAGCGCGGCCTCACGGAAATGGCTACACCTTC.

Concerning this clone: Additional DNA sequences in this sample encode the identical CDR3. The chain uses TRBV19 and TRBJ1-1; D is ambiguous. V lost 3 bases and J lost 0, with 5 bases in between. The CDR3 has 13 residues. Germline CDR1 is LNHDA and CDR2 is SQIVND (reference sequence). CDR3 DNA sequence: TGTGCCAGTAGTATTAGCCTGAACACTGAAGCTTTCTTT. It codes for CASSISLNTEAFF.

This rearrangement joins TRBV18 to TRBJ2-3; TRBD2 agrees at 13 bases. There are 16 residues in the CDR3. Germline V CDR1 and CDR2: KGHSH, LQKENI. J gave up 4 bases and V 6 bases, and 7 bases lay outside the gene matches. The CDR3 nucleotides read TGTGCCAGCTCTACGACTAGCGGGGGGTTACCAGATACGCAGTATTTT. It codes for CASSTTSGGLPDTQYF.

The chain has TRBV30 and TRBJ1-5; the match to TRBD1 covers 7 bases. CDR3 length equals 14 residues. V dropped 1 base and J dropped 0; count of bases not matched to a gene: 0. Germline V gene data show CDR1 as GTSNPN and CDR2 as SVGIG (reference sequence). The chain's CDR3 is CAWSGTGSNQPQHF. The CDR3 nucleotides read TGTGCCTGGAGTGGGACAGGTAGCAATCAGCCCCAGCATTTT.

This sequence joins TRBV10-1 and TRBJ1-6; a weak D match, TRBD1 (6 bases). The germline CDR1 and CDR2 sequences are WNHNN and SYGVQD (reference sequence). The CDR3 is 14 residues long. V was cut by 6 bases and J by 7 bases, with 13 bases left in between. The CDR3 here is CASSRDIRNSPLHF. In nucleotides, the CDR3 is TGCGCCAGCAGCCGGGACATCAGAAATTCACCCCTCCACTTT.

The CDR3 spells CSGTDRGREKLFF. CDR3 DNA: TGCAGCGGGACGGACAGGGGACGGGAAAAACTGTTTTTT. The rearrangement uses TRBV29-1 and TRBJ1-4; 9 bases map to TRBD1. The V and J ends lost 7 bases and 8 bases, in that order; junction bases with no gene match: 8. The CDR3 covers 13 residues. Looked up from germline, CDR1 is SQVTM and CDR2 is ANQGSEA.

The chain is built from TRBV27 and TRBJ2-1; D unresolved. The CDR3 length is 13 residues. Germline V gene lookup returns CDR1 MNHEY and CDR2 SMNVEV (reference sequence). Trimming removed 0 bases from V and 4 bases from J, with 4 bases in between. The CDR3 DNA follows: TGTGCCAGCAGTTTATCGGAGTACAATGAGCAGTTCTTC. Its protein product is CASSLSEYNEQFF.

The chain joins TRBV9 to TRBJ2-7, with 8 bases fitting TRBD2. CDR1 and CDR2 from the germline V gene are SGDLS and YYNGEE. This CDR3 is 16 amino acids long. V dropped 3 bases and J dropped 3; count of bases not matched to a gene: 11. The chain's CDR3 is CASSAGGGQYVYEQYF. CDR3 sequence (DNA): TGTGCCAGCAGCGCCGGGGGGGGGCAGTACGTCTACGAGCAGTACTTC.

The chain links TRBV19 to TRBJ2-6, with 13 bases matching TRBD2. The CDR3 is 18 amino acids. V gave up 7 bases and J gave up 1 base; unmatched junction bases: 7. Germline V gives CDR1 LNHDA, CDR2 SQIVND (reference sequence). The CDR3 DNA is TGTGCCAGTACCAAGACTAGCGGGGGGCCATCTGGGGCCAACGTCCTGACTTTC. The encoded protein is CASTKTSGGPSGANVLTF.

In this sample, this clone turned up once. The rearrangement links TRBV19 to TRBJ2-5; the match to TRBD1 covers 8 bases. Unmatched junction bases numbered 6, after V lost 2 bases and J lost 10 bases. The CDR3 has 13 amino acids. Germline loops: CDR1 LNHDA, CDR2 SQIVND (reference sequence). CDR3 DNA: TGTGCCAGTAGTATACCCGGACAGGGCGACCAGTACTTC. Translated, it gives CASSIPGQGDQYF.

Here the CDR3 DNA reads TGTGCCAGCAGCGTAGAGGGGTCTAGCGGGGGAGTGGACATTCAGTACTTC. Translating gives CASSVEGSSGGVDIQYF. The chain has TRBV9 and TRBJ2-4; 10 positions match TRBD2. CDR3 length: 17 amino acids. V shed 0 bases and J 8 bases; nucleotides not matched to a gene: 11. From germline, CDR1 is SGDLS and CDR2 YYNGEE.

This clone appeared a single time. The chain recombines TRBV7-9 with TRBJ2-7; weak D call: TRBD2 (5 bases). Germline V lookup: CDR1 SEHNR, CDR2 FQNEAQ (reference sequence). V gave up 2 bases and J gave up 0 bases, with 14 bases separating them. This CDR3 region has 16 residues. The chain's CDR3 is CASSLIPGSSSYEQYF. In DNA, the CDR3 is TGTGCCAGCAGCTTAATTCCGGGGTCCAGCTCCTACGAGCAGTACTTC.

The chain joins TRBV5-1 to TRBJ2-7; a possible D gene is TRBD1 (6 bases). The germline V gene has CDR1 SGHRS and CDR2 YFSETQ. The CDR3 is 17 amino acids. Trimming pared 1 base from V and 0 bases from J, leaving 17 bases between. The DNA for the CDR3 is TGCGCCAGCAGCTTGATTGGTGGGGGCTTGAGCTCCTACGAGCAGTACTTC. Translating gives CASSLIGGGLSSYEQYF. Variable domain in full (rest from reference TRBV5-1 and TRBJ2-7): KAGVTQTPRYLIKTRGQQVTLSCSPISGHRSVSWYQQTPGQGLQFLFEYFSETQRNKGNFPGRFSGRQFSNSRSEMNVSTLELGDSALYLCASSLIGGGLSSYEQYFGPGTRLTVT.

V gene TRBV9 combines with J gene TRBJ2-7; 10 bases agree with TRBD2. Losses at the gene ends were 0 bases for V and 7 bases for J; bases not matched to a gene: 4. The length of the CDR3 is 14 residues. Germline V gene lookup returns CDR1 SGDLS and CDR2 YYNGEE. CDR3 sequence (DNA): TGTGCCAGCAGCGTAGGAGCGGGGGGGAGGGAGCAGTACTTC. Its protein product is CASSVGAGGREQYF.

This clone occurred a few times. V and J are TRBV2 and TRBJ1-2; 8 nucleotides line up with TRBD1. Germline trimming cut 5 bases from V and 8 bases from J; bases unmatched to any gene: 10. The CDR3 loop spans 14 amino acids. CDR1 and CDR2 from the germline V gene are SNHLY and FYNNEI. CDR3 coding DNA: TGTGCCAGCAGTTCCTCGACAGGGGTTTTGGGCTACACCTTC. The encoded protein is CASSSSTGVLGYTF.

This chain uses TRBV28 with TRBJ2-1; 9 bases agree with TRBD2. After removal of 4 bases from V and 3 bases from J, the junction contained 4 bases not matched to a gene. This CDR3 spans 15 amino acids. In germline, CDR1 is MDHEN, CDR2 SYDVKM. CDR3 sequence (DNA): TGTGCCAGCAGTTATCTAGCGGGGCTCTACAATGAGCAGTTCTTC. It is translated as CASSYLAGLYNEQFF.

The chain recombines TRBV19 with TRBJ2-4; D remains unclear. Germline V gene sequence: CDR1 LNHDA, CDR2 SQIVND (reference sequence). The CDR3 spans 14 residues. V lost 5 bases and J 0 bases, leaving 8 bases between the germline ends. The CDR3: CASSELVAKNIQYF. DNA for the CDR3: TGTGCCAGTAGTGAGCTGGTAGCCAAAAACATTCAGTACTTC.

The genes are TRBV19 and TRBJ2-7; 7 bases map to TRBD1. V dropped 1 base and J dropped 10; count of bases not matched to a gene: 7. CDR3 length: 13 amino acids. Germline V lookup: CDR1 LNHDA, CDR2 SQIVND (reference sequence). CDR3 sequence reads: CASSIGQGGPQYF. The DNA of the CDR3 is TGTGCCAGTAGTATAGGACAGGGCGGGCCACAGTACTTC.

The gene calls are TRBV5-4 and TRBJ1-2; 10 bases match TRBD1. Germline CDR1 is SGHNT and CDR2 is YYREEE (reference sequence). V was pared by 4 bases and J by 6 bases, with 9 bases of the junction left unmatched. This CDR3 is built from 15 residues. The CDR3 spells CASSPGGGQGNGYTF. In nucleotides, the CDR3 is TGTGCCAGCAGCCCCGGAGGGGGACAGGGGAATGGCTACACCTTC.

The V call is TRBV9, the J call TRBJ1-2, with D possibly being TRBD1 (5 bases). Germline V gives CDR1 SGDLS, CDR2 YYNGEE. Trimming took off 0 bases at V and 4 bases at J, with 10 bases between the two ends. The CDR3 is 14 residues long. The CDR3 loop is CASSVGGSSYGYTF. For the CDR3, the DNA is TGTGCCAGCAGCGTAGGGGGCAGCTCCTATGGCTACACCTTC. Filled out from reference TRBV9 and TRBJ1-2, the complete variable domain reads DSGVTQTPKHLITATGQRVTLRCSPRSGDLSVYWYQQSLDQGLQFLIQYYNGEERAKGNILERFSAQQFPDLHSELNLSSLELGDSALYFCASSVGGSSYGYTFGSGTRLTVV.

This rearrangement joins TRBV30 to TRBJ2-7; 9 nucleotides agree with TRBD1. The germline gives CDR1 GTSNPN, CDR2 SVGIG (reference sequence). This CDR3 has 14 amino acids. Written as DNA, the CDR3 is TGTGCACTTATCCGGGACAGGGACGCCTACGAGCAGTACTTC. Its translation: CALIRDRDAYEQYF.